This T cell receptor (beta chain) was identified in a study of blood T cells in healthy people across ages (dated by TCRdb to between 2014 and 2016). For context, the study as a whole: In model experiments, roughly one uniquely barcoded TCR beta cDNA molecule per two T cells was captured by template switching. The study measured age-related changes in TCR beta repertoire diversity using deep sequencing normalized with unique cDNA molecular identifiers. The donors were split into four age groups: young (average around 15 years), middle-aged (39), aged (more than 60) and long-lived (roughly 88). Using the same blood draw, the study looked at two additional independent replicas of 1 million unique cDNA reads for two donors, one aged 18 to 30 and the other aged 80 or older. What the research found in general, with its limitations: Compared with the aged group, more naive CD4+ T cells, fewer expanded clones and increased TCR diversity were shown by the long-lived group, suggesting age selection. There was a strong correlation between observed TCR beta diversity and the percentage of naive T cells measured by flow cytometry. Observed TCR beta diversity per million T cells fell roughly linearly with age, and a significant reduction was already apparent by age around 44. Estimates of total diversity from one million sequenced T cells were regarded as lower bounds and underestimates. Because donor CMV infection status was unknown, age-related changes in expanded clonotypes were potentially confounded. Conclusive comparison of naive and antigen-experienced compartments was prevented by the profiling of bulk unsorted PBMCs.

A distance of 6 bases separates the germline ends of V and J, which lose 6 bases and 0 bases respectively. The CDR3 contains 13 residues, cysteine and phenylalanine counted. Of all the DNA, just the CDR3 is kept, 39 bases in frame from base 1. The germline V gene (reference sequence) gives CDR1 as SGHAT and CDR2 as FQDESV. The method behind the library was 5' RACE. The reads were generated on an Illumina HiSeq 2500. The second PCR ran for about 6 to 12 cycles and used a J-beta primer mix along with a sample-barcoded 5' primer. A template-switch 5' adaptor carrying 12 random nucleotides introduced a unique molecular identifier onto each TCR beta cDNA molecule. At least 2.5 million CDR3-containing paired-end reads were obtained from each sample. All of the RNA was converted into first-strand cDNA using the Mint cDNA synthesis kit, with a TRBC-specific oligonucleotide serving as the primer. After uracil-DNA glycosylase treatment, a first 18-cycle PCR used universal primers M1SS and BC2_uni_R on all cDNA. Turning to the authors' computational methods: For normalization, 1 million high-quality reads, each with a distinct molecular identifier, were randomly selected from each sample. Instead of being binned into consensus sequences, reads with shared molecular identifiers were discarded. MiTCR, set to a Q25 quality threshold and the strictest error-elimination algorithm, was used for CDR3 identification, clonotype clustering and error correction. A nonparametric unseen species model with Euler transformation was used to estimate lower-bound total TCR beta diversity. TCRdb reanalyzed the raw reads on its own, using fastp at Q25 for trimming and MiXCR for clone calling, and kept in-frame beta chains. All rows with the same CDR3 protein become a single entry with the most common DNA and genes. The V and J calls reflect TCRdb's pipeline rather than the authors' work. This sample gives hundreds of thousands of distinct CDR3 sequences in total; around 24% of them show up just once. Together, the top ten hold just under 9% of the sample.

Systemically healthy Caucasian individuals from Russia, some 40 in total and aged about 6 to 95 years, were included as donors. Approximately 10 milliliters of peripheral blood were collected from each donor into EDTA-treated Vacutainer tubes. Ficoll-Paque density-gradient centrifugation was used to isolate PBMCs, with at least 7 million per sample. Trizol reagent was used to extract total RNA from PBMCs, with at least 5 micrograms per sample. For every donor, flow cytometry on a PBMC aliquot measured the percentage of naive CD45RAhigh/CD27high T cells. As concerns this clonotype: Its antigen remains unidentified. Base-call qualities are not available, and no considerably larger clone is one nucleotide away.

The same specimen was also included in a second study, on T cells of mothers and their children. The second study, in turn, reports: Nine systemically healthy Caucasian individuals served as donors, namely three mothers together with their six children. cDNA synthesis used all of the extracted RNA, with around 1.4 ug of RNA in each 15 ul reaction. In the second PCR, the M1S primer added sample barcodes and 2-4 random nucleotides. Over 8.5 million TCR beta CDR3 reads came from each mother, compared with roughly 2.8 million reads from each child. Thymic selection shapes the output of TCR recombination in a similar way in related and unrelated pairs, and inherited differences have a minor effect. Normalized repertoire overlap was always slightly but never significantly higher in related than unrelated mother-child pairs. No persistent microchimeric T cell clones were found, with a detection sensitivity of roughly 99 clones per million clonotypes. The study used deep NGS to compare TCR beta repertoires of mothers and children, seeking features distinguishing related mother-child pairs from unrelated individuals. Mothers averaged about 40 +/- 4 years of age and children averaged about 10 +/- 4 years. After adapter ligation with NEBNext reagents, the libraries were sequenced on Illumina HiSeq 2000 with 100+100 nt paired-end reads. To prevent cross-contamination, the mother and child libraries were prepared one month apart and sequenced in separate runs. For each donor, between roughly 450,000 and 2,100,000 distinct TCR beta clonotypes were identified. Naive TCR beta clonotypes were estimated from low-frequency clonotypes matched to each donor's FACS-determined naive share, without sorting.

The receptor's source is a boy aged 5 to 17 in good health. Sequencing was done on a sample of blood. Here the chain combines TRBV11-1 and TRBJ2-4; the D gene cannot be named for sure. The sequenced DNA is TGTGCCAGCAGGATCTCAGCCAAAAACATTCAGTACTTC. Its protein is CASRISAKNIQYF. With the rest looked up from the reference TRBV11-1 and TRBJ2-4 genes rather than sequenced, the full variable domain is EAEVAQSPRYKITEKSQAVAFWCDPISGHATLYWYRQILGQGPELLVQFQDESVVDDSQLPKDRFSAERLKGVDSTLKIQPAELGDSAMYLCASRISAKNIQYFGAGTRLSVL.